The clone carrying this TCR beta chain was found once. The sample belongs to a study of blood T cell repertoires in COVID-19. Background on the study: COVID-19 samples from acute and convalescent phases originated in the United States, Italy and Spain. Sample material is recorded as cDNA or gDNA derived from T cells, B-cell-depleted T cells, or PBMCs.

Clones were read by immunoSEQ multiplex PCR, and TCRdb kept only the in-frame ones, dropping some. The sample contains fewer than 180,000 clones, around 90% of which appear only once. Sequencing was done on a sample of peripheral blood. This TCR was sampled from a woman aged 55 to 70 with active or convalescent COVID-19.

CDR3 protein: CASSLGLASEQYF. In DNA form, the CDR3 reads TGTGCCAGCAGCTTAGGTCTAGCCTCCGAGCAGTACTTC. This chain uses TRBV11-2 with TRBJ2-7; D is possibly TRBD2 (5 bases). Trimming left V 1 base short and J 6 bases short, with 10 bases between. The CDR3 is 13 amino acids. Germline lookup yields CDR1 SGHAT and CDR2 FQNNGV.